The sequence of this T cell receptor (beta chain) was determined in a study of T cell repertoires in aging, cancer and after chemotherapy. Study summary: Paired samples before and after chemotherapy came from glioblastoma patients receiving temozolomide-based therapy.

Trimming took off 5 bases at V and 3 bases at J, with 11 bases between the two ends. CDR1 is MNHEY, CDR2 SVGAGI, per germline. The CDR3 has 13 residues. Amplification of TCR beta used genomic DNA extracted from peripheral blood. Regarding this clonotype: Antigen unknown.

A mixed TRB-A/B primer pool amplified rearranged TRB by multiplex touch-down PCR. TCRdb processed the multiplex PCR reads anew with MiXCR; each CDR3 protein has one entry. The data contain about 770 distinct CDR3 sequences, roughly 89% of them singletons. Study results and caveats: In healthy donors, age-related TCR diversity loss mainly reflected lost richness. Untreated cancer patients had significantly lower blood TCR diversity than age-matched healthy donors.

The chain carries TRBV6-5 and TRBJ2-7; D could derive from TRBD1 or TRBD2 (5 bases each). The clonotype originates from a human donor with a solid tumor. Sequenced sample: blood. This CDR3 is CASSHRDGYEQYF. For the CDR3, the DNA is TGTGCCAGCAGTCACCGGGACGGCTACGAGCAGTACTTC.